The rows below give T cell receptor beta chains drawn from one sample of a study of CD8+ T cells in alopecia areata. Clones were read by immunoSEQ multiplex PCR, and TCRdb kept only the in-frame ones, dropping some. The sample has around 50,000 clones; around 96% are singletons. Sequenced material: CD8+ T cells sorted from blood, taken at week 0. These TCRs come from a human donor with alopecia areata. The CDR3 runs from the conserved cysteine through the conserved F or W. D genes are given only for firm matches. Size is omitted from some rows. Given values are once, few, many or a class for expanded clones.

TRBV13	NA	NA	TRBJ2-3	CASNLGGMHSSTDTQYF	TGTGCCAGCAACCTTGGGGGGATGCATTCTAGCACAGATACGCAGTATTTT
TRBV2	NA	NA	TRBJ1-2	CASSETDDPYGYTF	TGTGCCAGCAGTGAGACAGACGACCCCTATGGCTACACCTTC
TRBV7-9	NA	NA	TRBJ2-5	CASSLGVPETQYF	TGTGCCAGCAGCTTAGGAGTCCCAGAGACCCAGTACTTC
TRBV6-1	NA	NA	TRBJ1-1	CASSELRVDSEAFF	TGTGCCAGCAGTGAACTTCGTGTAGATAGCGAAGCTTTCTTT
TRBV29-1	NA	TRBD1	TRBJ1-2	CSVGQGAVGYTF	TGCAGCGTTGGCCAGGGGGCGGTTGGCTACACCTTC
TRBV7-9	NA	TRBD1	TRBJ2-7	CASSSGQGARYEQYF	TGTGCCAGCAGCTCGGGACAGGGGGCGCGTTACGAGCAGTACTTC
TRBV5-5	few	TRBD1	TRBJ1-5	CASSLGQGAQPQHF	TGTGCCAGCAGCTTAGGACAGGGTGCTCAGCCCCAGCATTTT
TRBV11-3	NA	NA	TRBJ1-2	CASSPGQGGYGYTF	TGTGCCAGCAGCCCTGGGCAGGGAGGCTATGGCTACACCTTC
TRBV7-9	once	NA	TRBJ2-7	CASRHGSSYEQYF	TGTGCCAGCAGACACGGGTCCTCCTACGAGCAGTACTTC
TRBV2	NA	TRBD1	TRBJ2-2	CASSPGTGRDTGELFF	TGTGCCAGCAGTCCCGGGACAGGGAGGGACACCGGGGAGCTGTTTTTT
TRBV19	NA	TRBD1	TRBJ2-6	CASRELQGADGANVLTF	TGTGCCAGTAGAGAACTACAGGGGGCCGACGGGGCCAACGTCCTGACTTTC